The present T cell receptor (beta chain) was sequenced within a study of T-cell memory formation after mild COVID-19. Across the study: Largely, the TCR clusters proved donor specific.

The 5'RACE method, run with constant-segment primers, produced TCR alpha and TCR beta cDNA libraries (carrying sample barcodes and UMIs). TCRdb fed the 5' RACE reads into MiXCR, producing one record per CDR3 protein. The profile covers a few hundred thousand distinct CDR3 sequences, with approximately 20% appearing a single time and under 25% taken by the ten largest. The CDR3 is 14 amino acids. After removal of 7 bases from V and 0 bases from J, the junction contained 6 bases not matched to a gene. CDR1 is SGHRS, CDR2 YFSETQ, per germline. The rearrangement links TRBV5-1 to TRBJ2-5, with 7 bases lining up with TRBD1. The receptor comes from a young man who had mild COVID-19 (a few samples of this study predate the infection). Cell type and time point are not known. The sequenced sample consisted of PBMCs or a T cell subset sorted from them (not recorded which). The chain's CDR3 is CASANQGDQETQYF. In nucleotides, the CDR3 is TGCGCCAGCGCTAATCAGGGGGACCAAGAGACCCAGTACTTC.